This record looks at one TCR beta chain sequence and its context. Its target is not known. The data originate from a study of T cell repertoires in cytomegalovirus infection. The CDR3 covers 15 residues. The trim removed 6 bases at V and 5 bases at J, leaving 7 bases unmatched. In TCRdb, the reads were re-called with MiXCR into one record per CDR3 protein. In the table there are fewer than 350,000 distinct CDR3 sequences, over 7.5% of which are singletons. Study results and caveats: Clonotypes of TCR beta that were HLA-C-restricted and CMV-specific dominated the ex vivo response.

The specimen was PBMCs. This chain joins TRBV12-3 or TRBV12-4 and TRBJ1-1; 12 bases fit TRBD1. The receptor was isolated from a human donor in good health (CMV status not recorded). Some clones in this sample may be carry-over from other donors' samples. CDR3 in amino acids: CASRAGTGGKTEAFF. CDR3 coding DNA: TGTGCCAGCAGAGCCGGGACAGGGGGCAAAACTGAAGCTTTCTTT.